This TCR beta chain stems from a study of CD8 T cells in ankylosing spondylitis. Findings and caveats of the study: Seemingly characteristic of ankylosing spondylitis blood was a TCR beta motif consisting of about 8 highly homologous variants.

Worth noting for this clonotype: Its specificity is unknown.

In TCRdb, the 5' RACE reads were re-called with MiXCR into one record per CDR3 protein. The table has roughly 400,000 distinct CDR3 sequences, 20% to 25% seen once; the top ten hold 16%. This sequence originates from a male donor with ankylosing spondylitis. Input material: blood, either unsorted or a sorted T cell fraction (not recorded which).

The CDR3 sequence is CATSDSRIPVDTQYF. CDR3 nucleotide sequence: TGTGCCACCAGTGATTCCAGGATCCCGGTAGATACGCAGTATTTT. This rearrangement joins TRBV24-1 to TRBJ2-3; D gene unclear. This CDR3 comprises 15 residues. Trimming took 2 bases from V and 5 from J, leaving 13 bases between them. The germline gives CDR1 KGHDR, CDR2 SFDVKD.